The table lists the clone carrying this TCR beta chain with many counts. Its cognate antigen is unknown. Germline-derived CDR1 and CDR2 are SGHAT and FQNNGV. Trimming cost V 5 bases and J 3 bases, with 14 bases left between them. This CDR3 has 14 residues. Amplification of TCR beta CDR3 regions used RNA as the template. The HTBI set primed first-round TCR CDR3 RT-PCR. TCRdb processed the multiplex PCR reads anew with MiXCR; each CDR3 protein has one entry. Altogether some 360,000 distinct CDR3 sequences are present, around 18% being singletons, with the ten largest covering around 15%. This sample was taken from a study of T cells in Graves' hyperthyroidism and ophthalmopathy. For the study at large: Upon initial diagnosis and before any treatment, peripheral blood was collected.

Points from the study as a whole: Most expanded thyroid clonotypes above 0.001 also appeared in blood.

Diagnosis rested on symptoms, serum thyroxine and TRAb, thyroid ultrasound, and orbital computed tomography. Isolation of PBMCs was performed on roughly 9 ml fresh peripheral blood. Sequenced material: blood. The rearrangement uses TRBV11-2 and TRBJ2-7; D remains unclear. The receptor was derived from a woman in her 40s with Graves' ophthalmopathy. CDR3 DNA: TGTGCCAGCAGCCCCGGAAAGGCCTTCTACGAGCAGTACTTC. Translated: CASSPGKAFYEQYF.